These T cell receptor beta chains were read from a single sample in a study of T cells in Graves' hyperthyroidism and ophthalmopathy. MiXCR, run by TCRdb on the multiplex PCR reads, gives a single entry per CDR3 protein. The table lists roughly 380,000 distinct CDR3 sequences, approximately 14% of them singletons. Source material: blood. These receptor sequences come from a woman aged 55-75 years with Graves' hyperthyroidism. Both conserved end residues are part of each CDR3. The order of the fields is J gene, V gene, D gene, clone size, CDR3 protein, CDR3 DNA. D genes are given only for firm matches. Size is omitted from some rows. Given values are once, few, many or a class for expanded clones.

j_gene: TRBJ2-5; v_gene: TRBV6-1; d_gene: TRBD2; abundance: many; CDR3aa: CASSGGRETQYF; CDR3nt: TGTGCCAGCAGTGGCGGGAGGGAGACCCAGTACTTC
j_gene: TRBJ1-1; v_gene: TRBV12-5; d_gene: NA; abundance: NA; CDR3aa: CASGLTGNVNTEAFF; CDR3nt: TGTGCTAGTGGTTTGACTGGTAACGTGAACACTGAAGCTTTCTTT
j_gene: TRBJ2-7; v_gene: TRBV2; d_gene: TRBD1; abundance: many; CDR3aa: CASKDLGQGDDEQYF; CDR3nt: TGTGCCAGCAAGGACCTGGGACAGGGGGACGACGAGCAGTACTTC
j_gene: TRBJ2-1; v_gene: TRBV3-1; d_gene: TRBD2; abundance: many; CDR3aa: CASSQAGSGSSGEQFF; CDR3nt: TGTGCCAGCAGCCAAGCTGGTAGCGGGAGTTCGGGTGAGCAGTTCTTC
j_gene: TRBJ2-7; v_gene: TRBV13; d_gene: NA; abundance: many; CDR3aa: CASSSPRVYEQYF; CDR3nt: TGTGCCAGCAGCTCCCCCAGGGTTTACGAGCAGTACTTC
j_gene: TRBJ2-2; v_gene: TRBV9; d_gene: TRBD2; abundance: NA; CDR3aa: CASSIATPGLSGGLFF; CDR3nt: TGTGCCAGCAGCATCGCGACCCCCGGTCTGAGCGGGGGGCTGTTTTTT
j_gene: TRBJ2-7; v_gene: TRBV5-1; d_gene: NA; abundance: many; CDR3aa: CASSSLPGQSYEQYF; CDR3nt: TGCGCCAGCAGCTCACTACCCGGACAGTCCTACGAGCAGTACTTC
j_gene: TRBJ2-7; v_gene: TRBV6-2/TRBV6-3; d_gene: NA; abundance: many; CDR3aa: CASRTQGVASEQYF; CDR3nt: TGTGCCAGCAGAACTCAGGGTGTGGCGTCCGAGCAGTACTTC
j_gene: TRBJ2-7; v_gene: TRBV10-2; d_gene: TRBD1; abundance: few; CDR3aa: CASRDRTGSEQYF; CDR3nt: TGCGCCAGCAGAGATCGGACAGGCAGCGAGCAGTACTTC
j_gene: TRBJ1-5; v_gene: TRBV28; d_gene: NA; abundance: many; CDR3aa: CASSPPRIDQPQHF; CDR3nt: TGTGCCAGCAGTCCCCCTAGGATAGATCAGCCCCAGCATTTT
j_gene: TRBJ1-4; v_gene: TRBV20-1; d_gene: TRBD1; abundance: many; CDR3aa: CSARDSTGAEKLFF; CDR3nt: TGCAGTGCTAGAGATAGCACAGGGGCTGAAAAACTGTTTTTT
j_gene: TRBJ2-5; v_gene: TRBV2; d_gene: NA; abundance: many; CDR3aa: CASSAKREVVLQETQYF; CDR3nt: TGTGCCAGCAGTGCGAAGCGTGAGGTGGTATTGCAAGAGACCCAGTACTTC
j_gene: TRBJ2-3; v_gene: TRBV19; d_gene: NA; abundance: NA; CDR3aa: CASSSAGYFTDTQYF; CDR3nt: TGTGCCAGTAGTAGCGCAGGGTATTTCACAGATACGCAGTATTTT
j_gene: TRBJ2-1; v_gene: TRBV24-1; d_gene: TRBD1; abundance: NA; CDR3aa: CATSNRGRRNEQFF; CDR3nt: TGTGCCACCAGTAACAGGGGGCGAAGGAATGAGCAGTTCTTC
j_gene: TRBJ1-1; v_gene: TRBV30; d_gene: NA; abundance: many; CDR3aa: CAWRWGPEAFF; CDR3nt: TGTGCCTGGAGGTGGGGCCCTGAAGCTTTCTTT
j_gene: TRBJ2-1; v_gene: TRBV7-2; d_gene: TRBD2; abundance: many; CDR3aa: CASRDMASGRYNEQFF; CDR3nt: TGTGCCAGCCGGGATATGGCTAGCGGGAGGTACAATGAGCAGTTCTTC
j_gene: TRBJ2-5; v_gene: TRBV29-1; d_gene: NA; abundance: few; CDR3aa: CSVEWRTRQETQYF; CDR3nt: TGCAGCGTTGAGTGGCGAACTAGACAAGAGACCCAGTACTTC
j_gene: TRBJ1-2; v_gene: TRBV28; d_gene: NA; abundance: NA; CDR3aa: CASSLGGAYGYTF; CDR3nt: TGTGCCAGCAGTTTGGGAGGGGCCTATGGCTACACCTTC
j_gene: TRBJ2-5; v_gene: TRBV5-4; d_gene: NA; abundance: NA; CDR3aa: CASTLRGGETQYF; CDR3nt: TGTGCCAGCACTCTCAGGGGGGGTGAGACCCAGTACTTC
j_gene: TRBJ1-2; v_gene: TRBV3-1; d_gene: NA; abundance: few; CDR3aa: CASSHQGDNYGYTF; CDR3nt: TGTGCCAGCAGCCATCAAGGGGATAACTATGGCTACACCTTC
j_gene: TRBJ1-1; v_gene: TRBV5-1; d_gene: NA; abundance: NA; CDR3aa: CASREYTEAFF; CDR3nt: TGCGCCAGCAGAGAATACACTGAAGCTTTCTTT
j_gene: TRBJ1-2; v_gene: TRBV20-1; d_gene: TRBD1; abundance: many; CDR3aa: CSAKTGAERYTF; CDR3nt: TGCAGTGCCAAAACAGGGGCAGAGCGCTACACCTTC
j_gene: TRBJ2-3; v_gene: TRBV15; d_gene: TRBD2; abundance: many; CDR3aa: CATSRGAGEADTQYF; CDR3nt: TGTGCCACCAGCAGAGGAGCGGGAGAGGCAGATACGCAGTATTTT
j_gene: TRBJ1-1; v_gene: TRBV12-3/TRBV12-4; d_gene: TRBD1; abundance: many; CDR3aa: CASTGRQGWTEAFF; CDR3nt: TGTGCCAGCACGGGTAGACAGGGTTGGACTGAAGCTTTCTTT
j_gene: TRBJ1-6; v_gene: TRBV28; d_gene: NA; abundance: many; CDR3aa: CASSLTLVTGSPLHF; CDR3nt: TGTGCCAGCAGTCTGACCCTAGTGACGGGATCACCCCTCCACTTT
j_gene: TRBJ2-5; v_gene: TRBV5-5; d_gene: NA; abundance: NA; CDR3aa: CASSLQGLGETQYF; CDR3nt: TGTGCCAGCAGCTTGCAAGGGTTGGGGGAGACCCAGTACTTC
j_gene: TRBJ2-5; v_gene: TRBV2; d_gene: NA; abundance: many; CDR3aa: CASSGVGGAETQYF; CDR3nt: TGTGCCAGCAGTGGCGTAGGGGGGGCAGAGACCCAGTACTTC
j_gene: TRBJ2-5; v_gene: TRBV5-4; d_gene: NA; abundance: few; CDR3aa: CASSLQGSKETQYF; CDR3nt: TGTGCCAGCAGCTTACAGGGCTCTAAAGAGACCCAGTACTTC
j_gene: TRBJ2-5; v_gene: TRBV5-1; d_gene: TRBD1; abundance: few; CDR3aa: CASSLGPSGGLETQYF; CDR3nt: TGCGCCAGCAGCTTGGGGCCCTCAGGGGGCTTAGAGACCCAGTACTTC
j_gene: TRBJ1-1; v_gene: TRBV6-1; d_gene: NA; abundance: many; CDR3aa: CASRSTGIMNTEAFF; CDR3nt: TGTGCCAGCAGATCTACAGGGATCATGAACACTGAAGCTTTCTTT
j_gene: TRBJ2-7; v_gene: TRBV7-2; d_gene: TRBD2; abundance: few; CDR3aa: CASSLGGGLATEQYF; CDR3nt: TGTGCCAGCAGCTTAGGGGGGGGACTAGCAACCGAGCAGTACTTC
j_gene: TRBJ1-6; v_gene: TRBV27; d_gene: NA; abundance: NA; CDR3aa: CATRGDNYNSPLHF; CDR3nt: TGTGCCACCCGCGGGGACAACTATAATTCACCCCTCCACTTT
j_gene: TRBJ2-7; v_gene: TRBV10-2; d_gene: TRBD2; abundance: NA; CDR3aa: CASSAPGLAPYEQYF; CDR3nt: TGCGCCAGCAGTGCCCCTGGACTAGCGCCCTACGAGCAGTACTTC
j_gene: TRBJ2-7; v_gene: TRBV20-1; d_gene: NA; abundance: NA; CDR3aa: CSARRGGFTYEQYF; CDR3nt: TGCAGTGCTAGACGTGGGGGGTTTACCTACGAGCAGTACTTC
j_gene: TRBJ2-1; v_gene: TRBV29-1; d_gene: NA; abundance: few; CDR3aa: CSGLSFFGMAGNEQFF; CDR3nt: TGCAGCGGATTATCATTTTTCGGGATGGCGGGCAATGAGCAGTTCTTC
j_gene: TRBJ1-6; v_gene: TRBV9; d_gene: TRBD1; abundance: NA; CDR3aa: CASSLQGADPPLHF; CDR3nt: TGTGCCAGCAGCCTACAGGGGGCCGATCCACCCCTCCACTTT
j_gene: TRBJ2-1; v_gene: TRBV12-5; d_gene: NA; abundance: NA; CDR3aa: CASGLEPLSPSLYYNEQFF; CDR3nt: TGTGCTAGTGGTTTGGAGCCCCTATCGCCTAGTCTCTACTACAATGAGCAGTTCTTC
j_gene: TRBJ2-3; v_gene: TRBV20-1; d_gene: TRBD2; abundance: many; CDR3aa: CSVQSGSGTDTQYF; CDR3nt: TGCAGTGTACAAAGCGGGAGCGGCACAGATACGCAGTATTTT
j_gene: TRBJ2-5; v_gene: TRBV28; d_gene: NA; abundance: NA; CDR3aa: CASSWTGSLLAAEETQYF; CDR3nt: TGTGCCAGCTCCTGGACAGGGAGTTTACTAGCGGCAGAAGAGACCCAGTACTTC
j_gene: TRBJ2-1; v_gene: TRBV11-3; d_gene: NA; abundance: NA; CDR3aa: CASSLDSWNEQFF; CDR3nt: TGTGCCAGCAGCTTAGACTCCTGGAATGAGCAGTTCTTC
j_gene: TRBJ2-1; v_gene: TRBV6-4; d_gene: TRBD1; abundance: NA; CDR3aa: CASKNSAGTDEQFF; CDR3nt: TGTGCCAGCAAGAATAGCGCAGGGACAGATGAGCAGTTCTTC
j_gene: TRBJ2-5; v_gene: TRBV30; d_gene: TRBD2; abundance: many; CDR3aa: CAWEGSSGVGQYF; CDR3nt: TGTGCCTGGGAGGGGTCTAGCGGGGTCGGACAGTACTTC
j_gene: TRBJ2-2; v_gene: TRBV19; d_gene: TRBD2; abundance: NA; CDR3aa: CASRDGLAGGSGELFF; CDR3nt: TGTGCCAGTAGGGACGGACTAGCGGGAGGGTCCGGGGAGCTGTTTTTT
j_gene: TRBJ1-1; v_gene: TRBV6-2/TRBV6-3; d_gene: TRBD1; abundance: many; CDR3aa: CASGRAGTGNTEAFF; CDR3nt: TGTGCCAGCGGAAGGGCCGGGACAGGGAACACTGAAGCTTTCTTT
j_gene: TRBJ1-4; v_gene: TRBV19; d_gene: NA; abundance: few; CDR3aa: CASSMGVKSRATNEKLFF; CDR3nt: TGTGCCAGTAGTATGGGTGTCAAATCCAGGGCAACTAATGAAAAACTGTTTTTT
j_gene: TRBJ2-7; v_gene: TRBV27; d_gene: NA; abundance: many; CDR3aa: CASSLDSPIAYEQYF; CDR3nt: TGTGCCAGCAGTTTGGATAGCCCAATCGCCTACGAGCAGTACTTC
j_gene: TRBJ2-5; v_gene: TRBV9; d_gene: NA; abundance: many; CDR3aa: CASSVSTSEETQYF; CDR3nt: TGTGCCAGCAGCGTTTCGACTAGTGAAGAGACCCAGTACTTC
j_gene: TRBJ2-3; v_gene: TRBV10-3; d_gene: NA; abundance: many; CDR3aa: CAISVEGTDTQYF; CDR3nt: TGTGCCATCAGCGTCGAGGGAACAGATACGCAGTATTTT
j_gene: TRBJ2-7; v_gene: TRBV4-1; d_gene: NA; abundance: few; CDR3aa: CASSQVGQSYEQYF; CDR3nt: TGCGCCAGCAGCCAAGTGGGCCAGTCCTACGAGCAGTACTTC
j_gene: TRBJ2-1; v_gene: TRBV6-1; d_gene: TRBD2; abundance: NA; CDR3aa: CASSEQWTSGNDEQFF; CDR3nt: TGTGCCAGCAGTGAACAGTGGACTAGCGGGAACGATGAGCAGTTCTTC
j_gene: TRBJ1-2; v_gene: TRBV29-1; d_gene: TRBD1; abundance: many; CDR3aa: CSVETQDRAGYTF; CDR3nt: TGCAGCGTTGAAACCCAGGACAGGGCTGGCTACACCTTC